This entry lists 20 T cell receptor beta chains sequenced from one sample in a study of T cell responses to AZD1222 COVID-19 vaccine. Produced via immunoSEQ multiplex PCR; TCRdb's table is partial and in-frame only. The sample lists about 150,000 clones; approximately 85% were seen once. The input for sequencing was peripheral blood, taken on day 0 of AZD1222 vaccination. The source of these receptors is an adult in good health.

This chain joins TRBV10-3 and TRBJ2-2; 9 positions match TRBD2. V shed 3 bases, J shed 5 bases, and the junction held 7 bases outside the gene matches. This CDR3 is built from 16 residues. Germline loops: CDR1 ENHRY, CDR2 SYGVKD. The CDR3 protein is CAISEGLAGRTGELFF. CDR3 DNA sequence: TGTGCCATCAGTGAAGGTCTAGCGGGACGTACCGGGGAGCTGTTTTTT.

The genes are TRBV19 and TRBJ2-7; D is ambiguous. V dropped 2 bases and J dropped 5 bases, with 13 bases sitting between them. CDR3 length: 14 residues. Germline values: CDR1 LNHDA, CDR2 SQIVND (reference sequence). Here the CDR3 DNA reads TGTGCCAGTAGTATAAGTCCAACTCCCCACGAGCAGTACTTC. This encodes CASSISPTPHEQYF.

This chain joins TRBV5-1 and TRBJ1-1, with D unclear. The CDR3 consists of 15 residues. In germline, CDR1 is SGHRS, CDR2 YFSETQ. V lost 4 bases and J lost 4, with 17 bases in between. The CDR3 bases are TGCGCCAGCAGCGACCCCGCGGCAGGCGGCACTGAAGCTTTCTTT. Amino acid sequence: CASSDPAAGGTEAFF.

This chain links TRBV5-1 with TRBJ2-3; 9 bases match TRBD2. Trimming took 0 bases from V and 0 from J; bases not matched to a gene: 14. Germline V gene lookup returns CDR1 SGHRS and CDR2 YFSETQ. The CDR3 has 20 amino acids. CDR3 residues: CASSLGLVAGGSSSTDTQYF. Written as DNA, the CDR3 is TGCGCCAGCAGCTTGGGGCTCGTTGCGGGAGGGTCTTCGAGCACAGATACGCAGTATTTT.

The CDR3 sequence is CASSALAGGPVAETQYF. The CDR3 DNA reads TGTGCCAGCAGTGCCTTAGCGGGGGGGCCGGTAGCGGAGACCCAGTACTTC. The rearrangement uses TRBV27 and TRBJ2-5, with TRBD2 matching 11 bases. Germline CDR1 MNHEY, CDR2 SMNVEV (reference sequence). This CDR3 region has 17 residues. The ends lost 5 bases at V and 5 bases at J; junction bases unmatched: 13.

The chain employs TRBV3-1 (or the pseudogene TRBV3-2) and TRBJ2-7; 10 positions agree with TRBD1. Germline assignment: CDR1 LGHDT and CDR2 YNNKEL (reference sequence). V lost 3 bases, J lost 9 bases, and 11 bases stayed unmatched. CDR3 length: 15 residues. Written as DNA, the CDR3 is TGTGCCAGCAGCCACACAACCGGGACAGGGGTTTGGCAGTACTTC. Its protein product is CASSHTTGTGVWQYF.

The J gene is TRBJ1-3, the V gene TRBV28; D unresolved. V was cut by 10 bases and J by 4 bases, with 8 bases left in between. The CDR3 consists of 11 residues. Germline loops: CDR1 MDHEN, CDR2 SYDVKM. The CDR3 DNA follows: TGTGCCACCTTTAGCGGAAACACCATATATTTT. It specifies CATFSGNTIYF.

The rearrangement links TRBV15 to TRBJ2-1; tentatively, D is TRBD2 (5 bases). V lost 1 base and J 3 bases, leaving 7 bases between the germline ends. CDR1 is LNHNV, CDR2 YYDKDF, per germline (reference sequence). CDR3 length: 14 amino acids. CDR3 DNA sequence: TGTGCCACCAGCAGAGTCGGAGGCTACAATGAGCAGTTCTTC. This codes for CATSRVGGYNEQFF.

The chain recombines TRBV25-1 with TRBJ1-4; D remains unclear. The CDR3 spans 14 residues. Germline loops: CDR1 MGHDK, CDR2 SYGVNS. V lost 2 bases, J lost 0 bases, and 4 bases lay in between. The CDR3 protein is CASSEITTNEKLFF. CDR3 nucleotide sequence: TGTGCCAGCAGTGAAATTACAACTAATGAAAAACTGTTTTTT.

This sequence joins TRBV27 and TRBJ2-7, with TRBD1 matching 8 bases. CDR3 size: 14 residues. V shed 5 bases and J 0 bases; nucleotides not matched to a gene: 3. Per the germline V gene, CDR1 is MNHEY and CDR2 is SMNVEV (reference sequence). The CDR3 loop reads CASSRTGSSYEQYF. The CDR3 DNA is TGTGCCAGCAGTCGGACAGGGAGCTCCTACGAGCAGTACTTC.

The chain has TRBV6-2 or TRBV6-3 and TRBJ2-2, with a possible D match to TRBD2 (5 bases). Germline V gene sequence: CDR1 MNHEY, CDR2 SVGEGT. The V end lost 2 bases, the J end lost 10 bases, and 14 bases lay between the germline ends. The CDR3 length is 14 residues. CDR3 region: CASSYGGTGVELFF. For the CDR3, the DNA is TGTGCCAGCAGTTACGGAGGAACCGGGGTGGAGCTGTTTTTT.

The chain couples TRBV28 to TRBJ1-2; D remains unclear. Trimming removed 5 bases from V and 3 bases from J, with 16 bases in between. There are 15 residues in the CDR3. Germline assignment: CDR1 MDHEN and CDR2 SYDVKM. In DNA form, the CDR3 reads TGTGCCAGCAGTCTTACCTTTGGAGCCCACTATGGCTACACCTTC. Protein product: CASSLTFGAHYGYTF.

V gene TRBV6-2 or TRBV6-3 combines with J gene TRBJ2-2, with 10 positions matching TRBD1. Germline loops: CDR1 MNHEY, CDR2 SVGEGT. The CDR3 consists of 17 residues. V was clipped by 4 bases and J by 7 bases; unmatched bases: 12. The CDR3: CASSWDPRDRGVGELFF. The CDR3 region has the DNA TGTGCCAGCAGTTGGGATCCCCGGGACAGGGGAGTCGGGGAGCTGTTTTTT.

V and J are TRBV18 and TRBJ1-1; the D is unclear. The CDR3 consists of 14 residues. Germline V gives CDR1 KGHSH, CDR2 LQKENI. Trimming stripped 6 bases from V and 1 base from J, with 12 bases between. CDR3 region: CASSPGLQNTEAFF. The CDR3 nucleotides read TGTGCCAGCTCTCCCGGTCTGCAGAACACTGAAGCTTTCTTT.

The CDR3 DNA is TGTGCCAGCTCACCCCCGGGACAGGGGGCAAGTCAGCCCCAGCATTTT. Its protein is CASSPPGQGASQPQHF. This chain joins TRBV18 and TRBJ1-5, with TRBD1 identical over 12 bases. Per germline, CDR1 KGHSH and CDR2 LQKENI. The CDR3 length is 16 residues. V lost 3 bases and J lost 6; bases outside the gene matches: 6.

The CDR3 spells CASSHLEKALGEKLFF. DNA for the CDR3: TGTGCCAGCAGCCATCTGGAGAAGGCTTTGGGTGAAAAACTGTTTTTT. The chain joins TRBV3-1 (or the pseudogene TRBV3-2) to TRBJ1-4; D unclear. CDR1 and CDR2 (germline): LGHDT, YNNKEL (reference sequence). Trimming stripped 3 bases from V and 7 bases from J, with 18 bases between. This CDR3 spans 16 amino acids.

This clone was seen more than once but under ten times. The chain uses TRBV9 and TRBJ1-2; TRBD1 might be the D (5 bases). This CDR3 is 12 amino acids long. The germline gives CDR1 SGDLS, CDR2 YYNGEE. V lost 3 bases to trimming and J lost 3 bases, with 6 bases between them. The CDR3: CASSGGYYGYTF. In DNA, the CDR3 is TGTGCCAGCAGCGGGGGGTACTATGGCTACACCTTC.

The chain is built from TRBV24-1 and TRBJ2-1; 12 positions agree with TRBD1. J was trimmed by 8 bases and V by 4 bases; bases with no gene match: 8. This CDR3 spans 16 amino acids. Per germline, CDR1 KGHDR and CDR2 SFDVKD. The CDR3 here is CATSDPGTGGSDEQFF. The CDR3 bases are TGTGCCACCAGTGACCCCGGGACAGGGGGCAGCGATGAGCAGTTCTTC.

The V gene is TRBV7-9, the J gene TRBJ2-1, with TRBD2 identical over 9 bases. The junction had 13 bases not matched to a gene; V was cut back by 4 bases and J by 6 bases. The CDR3 runs to 17 residues. The germline gives CDR1 SEHNR, CDR2 FQNEAQ (reference sequence). CDR3 residues: CASSSTIAGEGPNEQFF. CDR3 DNA sequence: TGTGCCAGCAGCTCAACAATAGCGGGAGAGGGGCCCAATGAGCAGTTCTTC.

The rearrangement joins TRBV11-2 to TRBJ1-4, with no clear D. With 3 bases removed from V and 7 bases from J, the gap between germline ends came to 6 bases. Germline CDR1 SGHAT, CDR2 FQNNGV. CDR3 size: 12 residues. The CDR3 spells CASSFDGEKLFF. The CDR3 bases are TGTGCCAGCAGCTTCGACGGTGAAAAACTGTTTTTT.